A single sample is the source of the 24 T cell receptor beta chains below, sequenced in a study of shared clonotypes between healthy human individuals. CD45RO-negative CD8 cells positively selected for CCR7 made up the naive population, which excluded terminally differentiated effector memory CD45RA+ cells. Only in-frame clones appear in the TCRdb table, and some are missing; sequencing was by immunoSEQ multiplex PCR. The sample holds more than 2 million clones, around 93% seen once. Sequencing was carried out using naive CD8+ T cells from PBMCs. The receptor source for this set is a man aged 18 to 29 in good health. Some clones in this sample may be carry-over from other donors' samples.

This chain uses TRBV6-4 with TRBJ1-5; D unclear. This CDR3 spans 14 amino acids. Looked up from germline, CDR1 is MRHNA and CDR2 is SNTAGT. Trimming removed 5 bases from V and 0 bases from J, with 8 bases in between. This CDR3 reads CASSISYSNQPQHF. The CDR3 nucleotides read TGTGCCAGCAGTATTTCATATAGCAATCAGCCCCAGCATTTT.

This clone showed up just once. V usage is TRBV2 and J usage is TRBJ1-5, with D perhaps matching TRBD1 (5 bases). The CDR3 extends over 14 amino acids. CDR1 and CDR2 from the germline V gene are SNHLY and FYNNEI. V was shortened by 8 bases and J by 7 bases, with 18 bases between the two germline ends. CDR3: CASRMAGVLQPQHF. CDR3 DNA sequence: TGTGCCAGCCGAATGGCGGGGGTCTTACAGCCCCAGCATTTT.

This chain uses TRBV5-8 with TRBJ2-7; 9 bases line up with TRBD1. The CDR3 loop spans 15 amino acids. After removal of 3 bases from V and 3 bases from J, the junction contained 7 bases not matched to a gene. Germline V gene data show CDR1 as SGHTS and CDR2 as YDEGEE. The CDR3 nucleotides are TGTGCCAGCAGCTCTGCCGGGACAGGGATCTACGAGCAGTACTTC. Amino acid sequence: CASSSAGTGIYEQYF.

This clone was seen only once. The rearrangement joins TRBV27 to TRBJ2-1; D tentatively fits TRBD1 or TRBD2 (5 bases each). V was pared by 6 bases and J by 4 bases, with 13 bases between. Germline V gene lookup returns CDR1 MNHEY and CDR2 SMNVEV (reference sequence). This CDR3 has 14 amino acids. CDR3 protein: CASSRDEQYNEQFF. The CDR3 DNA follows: TGTGCCAGCAGCCGGGACGAACAGTACAATGAGCAGTTCTTC.

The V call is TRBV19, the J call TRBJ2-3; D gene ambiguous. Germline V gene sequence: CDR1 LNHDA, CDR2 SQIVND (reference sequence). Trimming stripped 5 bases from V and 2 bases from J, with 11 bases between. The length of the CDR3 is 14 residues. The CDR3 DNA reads TGTGCCAGTAGTGCGCTACACCACACAGATACGCAGTATTTT. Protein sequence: CASSALHHTDTQYF.

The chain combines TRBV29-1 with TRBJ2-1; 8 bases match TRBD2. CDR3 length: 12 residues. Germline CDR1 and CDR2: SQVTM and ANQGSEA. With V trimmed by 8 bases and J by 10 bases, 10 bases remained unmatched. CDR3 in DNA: TGCAGCCTATGGACTAGCCGAGGGGAGCAGTTCTTC. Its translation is CSLWTSRGEQFF.

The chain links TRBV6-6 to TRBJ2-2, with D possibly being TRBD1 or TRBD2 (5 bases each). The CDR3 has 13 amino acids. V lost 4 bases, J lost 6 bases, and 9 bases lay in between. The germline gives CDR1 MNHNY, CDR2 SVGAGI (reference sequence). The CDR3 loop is CASSSGAPGELFF. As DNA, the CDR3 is TGTGCCAGCAGTTCCGGGGCGCCCGGGGAGCTGTTTTTT.

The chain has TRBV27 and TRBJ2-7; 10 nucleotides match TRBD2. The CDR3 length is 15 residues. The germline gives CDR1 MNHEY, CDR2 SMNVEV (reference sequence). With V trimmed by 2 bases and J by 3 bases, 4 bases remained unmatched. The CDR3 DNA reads TGTGCCAGCAGTTTAGCACTAGCGGGGCACTACGAGCAGTACTTC. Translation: CASSLALAGHYEQYF.

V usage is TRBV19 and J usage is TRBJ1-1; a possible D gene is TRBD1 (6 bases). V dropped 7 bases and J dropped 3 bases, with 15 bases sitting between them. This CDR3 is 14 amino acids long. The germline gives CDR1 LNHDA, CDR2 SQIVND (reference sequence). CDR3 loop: CASKVGGGDTEAFF. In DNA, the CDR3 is TGTGCCAGTAAGGTTGGAGGGGGAGACACTGAAGCTTTCTTT.

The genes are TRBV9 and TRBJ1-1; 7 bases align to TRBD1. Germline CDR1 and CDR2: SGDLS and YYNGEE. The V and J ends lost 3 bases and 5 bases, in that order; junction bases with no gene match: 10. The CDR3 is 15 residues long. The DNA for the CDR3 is TGTGCCAGCAGCGAGGGGGCCAAGGGGGTAACTGAAGCTTTCTTT. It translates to CASSEGAKGVTEAFF.

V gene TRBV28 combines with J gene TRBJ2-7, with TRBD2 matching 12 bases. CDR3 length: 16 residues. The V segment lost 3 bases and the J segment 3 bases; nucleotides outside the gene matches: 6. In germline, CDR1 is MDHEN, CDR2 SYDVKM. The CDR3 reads CASSFRTSGTLYEQYF. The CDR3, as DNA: TGTGCCAGCAGTTTTCGGACTAGCGGGACTCTCTACGAGCAGTACTTC. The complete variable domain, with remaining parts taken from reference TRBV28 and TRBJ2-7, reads DVKVTQSSRYLVKRTGEKVFLECVQDMDHENMFWYRQDPGLGLRLIYFSYDVKMKEKGDIPEGYSVSREKKERFSLILESASTNQTSMYLCASSFRTSGTLYEQYFGPGTRLTVT.

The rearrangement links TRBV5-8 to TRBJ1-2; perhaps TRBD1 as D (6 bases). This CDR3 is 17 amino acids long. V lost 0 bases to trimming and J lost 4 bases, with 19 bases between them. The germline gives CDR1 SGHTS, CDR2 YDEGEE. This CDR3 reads CASSLEGQGPLLYGYTF. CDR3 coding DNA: TGTGCCAGCAGCTTGGAGGGGCAGGGGCCGCTTCTCTATGGCTACACCTTC.

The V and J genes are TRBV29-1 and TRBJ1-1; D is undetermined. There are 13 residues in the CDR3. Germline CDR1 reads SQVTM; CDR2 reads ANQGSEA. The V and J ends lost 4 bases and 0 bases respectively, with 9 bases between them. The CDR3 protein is CSVVTFLNTEAFF. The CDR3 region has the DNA TGCAGCGTTGTTACATTTTTGAACACTGAAGCTTTCTTT. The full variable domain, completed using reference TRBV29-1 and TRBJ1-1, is SAVISQKPSRDICQRGTSLTIQCQVDSQVTMMFWYRQQPGQSLTLIATANQGSEATYESGFVIDKFPISRPNLTFSTLTVSNMSPEDSSIYLCSVVTFLNTEAFFGQGTRLTVV.

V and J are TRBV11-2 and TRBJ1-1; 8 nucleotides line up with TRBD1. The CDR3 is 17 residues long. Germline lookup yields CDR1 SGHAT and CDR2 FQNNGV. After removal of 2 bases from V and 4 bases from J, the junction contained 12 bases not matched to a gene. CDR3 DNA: TGTGCCAGCAGCTTAAGTACAGGGGGAATGAGGAGCACTGAAGCTTTCTTT. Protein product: CASSLSTGGMRSTEAFF.

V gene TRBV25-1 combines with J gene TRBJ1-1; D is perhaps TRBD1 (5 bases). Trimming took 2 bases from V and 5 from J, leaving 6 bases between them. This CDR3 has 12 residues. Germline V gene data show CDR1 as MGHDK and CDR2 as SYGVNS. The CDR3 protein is CASSEEGTEAFF. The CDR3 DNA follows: TGTGCCAGCAGTGAAGAGGGGACTGAAGCTTTCTTT.

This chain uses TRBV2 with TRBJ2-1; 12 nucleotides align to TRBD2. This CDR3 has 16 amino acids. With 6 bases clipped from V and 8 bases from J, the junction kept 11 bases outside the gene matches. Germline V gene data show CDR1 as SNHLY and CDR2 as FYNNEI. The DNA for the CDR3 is TGTGCCAGCAGGCCCTACACTAGCGGGAGGACCCATGAGCAGTTCTTC. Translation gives CASRPYTSGRTHEQFF.

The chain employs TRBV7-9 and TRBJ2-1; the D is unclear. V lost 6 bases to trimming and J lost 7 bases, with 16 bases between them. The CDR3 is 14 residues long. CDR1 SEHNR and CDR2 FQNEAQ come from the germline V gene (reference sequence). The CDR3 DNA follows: TGTGCCAGCAGTGGCCCCTGGGATAAGAATGAGCAGTTCTTC. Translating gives CASSGPWDKNEQFF.

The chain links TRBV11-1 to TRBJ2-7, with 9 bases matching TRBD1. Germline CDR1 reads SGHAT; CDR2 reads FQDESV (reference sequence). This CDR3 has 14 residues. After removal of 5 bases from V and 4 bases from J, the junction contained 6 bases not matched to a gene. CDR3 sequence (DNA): TGTGCCAGCAGCCCCGGGACAGGGACGTACGAGCAGTACTTC. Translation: CASSPGTGTYEQYF.

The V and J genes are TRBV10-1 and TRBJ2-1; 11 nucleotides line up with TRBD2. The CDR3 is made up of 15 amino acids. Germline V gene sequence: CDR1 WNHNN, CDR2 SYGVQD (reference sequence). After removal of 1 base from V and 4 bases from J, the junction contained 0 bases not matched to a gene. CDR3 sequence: CASSELAGGYNEQFF. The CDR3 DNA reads TGCGCCAGCAGTGAGTTAGCGGGAGGGTACAATGAGCAGTTCTTC.

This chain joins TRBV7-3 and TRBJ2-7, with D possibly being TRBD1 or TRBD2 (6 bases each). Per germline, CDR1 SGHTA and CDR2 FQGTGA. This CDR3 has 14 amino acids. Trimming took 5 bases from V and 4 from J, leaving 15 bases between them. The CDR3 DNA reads TGTGCCAGCAGCCTCCGGGGGCGGGAATACGAGCAGTACTTC. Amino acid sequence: CASSLRGREYEQYF.

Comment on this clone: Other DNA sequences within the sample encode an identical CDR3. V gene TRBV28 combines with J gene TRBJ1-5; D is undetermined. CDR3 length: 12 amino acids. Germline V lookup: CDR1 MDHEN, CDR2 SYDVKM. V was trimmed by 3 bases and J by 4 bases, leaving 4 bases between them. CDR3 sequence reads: CASSLRNQPQHF. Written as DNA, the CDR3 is TGTGCCAGCAGTTTGAGGAATCAGCCCCAGCATTTT.

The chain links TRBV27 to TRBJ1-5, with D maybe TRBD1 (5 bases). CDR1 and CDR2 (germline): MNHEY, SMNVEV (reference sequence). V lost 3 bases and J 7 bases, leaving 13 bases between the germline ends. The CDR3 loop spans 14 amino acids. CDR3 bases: TGTGCCAGCAGTTTGACCAGGGCAGGGCAGCCCCAGCATTTT. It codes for CASSLTRAGQPQHF.

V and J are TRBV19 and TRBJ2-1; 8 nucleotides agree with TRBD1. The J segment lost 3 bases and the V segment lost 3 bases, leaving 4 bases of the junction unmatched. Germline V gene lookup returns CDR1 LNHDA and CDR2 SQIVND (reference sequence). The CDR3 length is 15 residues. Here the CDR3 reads CASSIGDRIYNEQFF. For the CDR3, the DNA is TGTGCCAGTAGTATTGGGGACAGGATCTACAATGAGCAGTTCTTC.

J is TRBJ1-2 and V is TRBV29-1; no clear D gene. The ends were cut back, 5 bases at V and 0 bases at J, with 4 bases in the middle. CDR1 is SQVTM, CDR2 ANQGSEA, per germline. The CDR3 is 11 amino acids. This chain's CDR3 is CSVQTNYGYTF. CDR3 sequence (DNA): TGCAGCGTTCAAACTAACTATGGCTACACCTTC.